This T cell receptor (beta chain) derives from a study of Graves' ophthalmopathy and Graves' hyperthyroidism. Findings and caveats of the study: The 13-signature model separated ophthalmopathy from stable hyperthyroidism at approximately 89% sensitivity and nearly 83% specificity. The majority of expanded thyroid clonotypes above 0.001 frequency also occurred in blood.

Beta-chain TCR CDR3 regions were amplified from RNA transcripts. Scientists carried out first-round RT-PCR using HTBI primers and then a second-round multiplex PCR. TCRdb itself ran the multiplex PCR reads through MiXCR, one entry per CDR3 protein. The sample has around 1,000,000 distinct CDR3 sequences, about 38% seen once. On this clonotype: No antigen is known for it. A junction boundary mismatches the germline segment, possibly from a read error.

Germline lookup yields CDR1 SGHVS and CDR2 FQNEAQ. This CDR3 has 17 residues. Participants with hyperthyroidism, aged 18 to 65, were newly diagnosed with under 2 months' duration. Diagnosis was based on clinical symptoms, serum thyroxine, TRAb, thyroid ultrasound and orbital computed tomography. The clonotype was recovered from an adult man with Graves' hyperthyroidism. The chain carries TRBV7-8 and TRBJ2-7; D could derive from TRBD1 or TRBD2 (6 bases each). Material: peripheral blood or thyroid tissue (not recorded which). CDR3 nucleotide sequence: TGCGCCAGCAGCCAAGCTACCTGGGGGGCCCGGACAGACGAGCAGTACTTC. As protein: CASSQATWGARTDEQYF. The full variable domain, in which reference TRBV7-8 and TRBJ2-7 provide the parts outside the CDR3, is GAGVSQSPRYKVAKRGQDVALRCDPISGHVSLFWYQQALGQGPEFLTYFQNEAQLDKSGLPSDRFFAERPEGSVSTLKIQRTQQEDSAVYLCASSQATWGARTDEQYFGPGTRLTVT.